A single T cell receptor (beta chain) is shown here with its context. Its antigen is unknown. Only in-frame clones appear in the TCRdb table, and some are missing; sequencing was by immunoSEQ multiplex PCR. The sample holds 99,000 or so clones, about 85% seen once. The sample is drawn from a study of T cell responses to AZD1222 COVID-19 vaccine. Study-wide background: Second-dose recipients at about 4 or about 12 weeks were treated as one pooled group. Overall study results and limits: Unmutated variant regions are reportedly targeted by nearly half of spike-specific TCRs. At baseline, just a handful of AZD1222 recipients tested seropositive.

The source of this sequence is an adult in good health. This specimen consisted of peripheral blood, obtained on day 0 of AZD1222 vaccination.

The DNA of the CDR3 is TGTGCCAGCAGTTACCTCCTAGCGGGGGTTGGGGAGACCCAGTACTTC. This gives the protein CASSYLLAGVGETQYF. The chain links TRBV6-2 or TRBV6-3 to TRBJ2-5; 10 nucleotides agree with TRBD2. V trimming: 2 bases; J trimming: 5 bases; junction bases outside the gene matches: 8. The CDR3 is made up of 16 amino acids. Germline V gene sequence: CDR1 MNHEY, CDR2 SVGEGT.